Each of the 10 T cell receptor beta chains below was sequenced from the same sample in a study of regulatory T cells in long-lasting Graves disease. The time point is: newly diagnosed GD, antithyroid drugs for less than 3 months. From PBMCs, RNA was extracted and then used to make the TCR library. Building of the TCR beta libraries involved iRepertoire HTBI primers and Arm-PCR of CDR3 regions. TCRdb ran MiXCR on the multiplex PCR reads and lists one entry per CDR3 protein. Of approximately 350,000 distinct CDR3 sequences in the sample, approximately 15% were seen once. These data are also associated with another study on T cells in Graves' hyperthyroidism and ophthalmopathy.

The sequences come from peripheral blood mononuclear cells (PBMCs), collected at new diagnosis, from a patient treated with antithyroid drugs. The receptor source for this set is a man aged 35 to 55 with Graves disease.

In this sample, this clonotype turned up many times. This chain connects TRBV28 to TRBJ2-3; D unclear. V lost 1 base to trimming and J lost 0 bases, with 11 bases between them. The V gene's germline CDR1 is MDHEN and CDR2 SYDVKM. The CDR3 has 16 amino acids. The CDR3 sequence: CASSLLVRKSTDTQYF. The CDR3 DNA reads as TGTGCCAGCAGTTTATTAGTCAGGAAGAGCACAGATACGCAGTATTTT. Full variable domain (remainder filled in from reference TRBV28 and TRBJ2-3): DVKVTQSSRYLVKRTGEKVFLECVQDMDHENMFWYRQDPGLGLRLIYFSYDVKMKEKGDIPEGYSVSREKKERFSLILESASTNQTSMYLCASSLLVRKSTDTQYFGPGTRLTVL.

This clonotype has at least ten counts. The chain links TRBV11-3 to TRBJ2-3, with D maybe TRBD1 (6 bases). V was clipped by 3 bases and J by 1 base, with 14 bases between them. CDR1 is SGHNT, CDR2 YENEEA, per germline. This CDR3 contains 16 residues. The CDR3 DNA is TGTGCCAGCAGCTTTCGAGACAGGTTCCGCACAGATACGCAGTATTTT. Translation: CASSFRDRFRTDTQYF.

This clonotype came up many times. The rearrangement links TRBV7-2 to TRBJ2-5; D perhaps matches TRBD2 (6 bases). The CDR3 covers 17 residues. Trimming removed 7 bases at V and 7 bases at J, with 28 bases between. Germline V gene sequence: CDR1 SGHTA, CDR2 FQGNSA. CDR3 sequence: CASTVRGGMGPRGTQYF. DNA of the CDR3: TGTGCCAGCACCGTCCGGGGCGGGATGGGTCCCAGAGGGACCCAGTACTTC.

This clonotype showed up many times. This rearrangement joins TRBV5-4 to TRBJ2-3; 10 bases are a match to TRBD2. CDR1 and CDR2 from the germline V gene are SGHNT and YYREEE (reference sequence). V shed 4 bases, J shed 0 bases, and the junction held 5 bases outside the gene matches. This CDR3 contains 16 residues. CDR3: CASSVGLATSTDTQYF. The CDR3 coding sequence is TGTGCCAGCAGCGTGGGACTAGCGACCAGCACAGATACGCAGTATTTT.

This clonotype was observed many times. V is TRBV28 and J is TRBJ1-5; D gene ambiguous. V gave up 1 base and J gave up 4 bases, with 8 bases separating them. The germline V gene encodes CDR1 MDHEN and CDR2 SYDVKM. The CDR3 is made up of 14 amino acids. In DNA form, the CDR3 reads TGTGCCAGCAGTTTATTGAGAAGGAATCAGCCCCAGCATTTT. Amino acid sequence: CASSLLRRNQPQHF.

The sample holds many counts of this clonotype. V gene TRBV20-1 combines with J gene TRBJ2-5; no clear D gene. The CDR3 is 11 amino acids. Trimming left V 5 bases short and J 5 bases short, with 9 bases between. Germline CDR1 DFQATT, CDR2 SNEGSKA (reference sequence). This chain's CDR3 is CSALKGETQYF. In DNA, the CDR3 is TGCAGTGCTCTTAAAGGGGAGACCCAGTACTTC.

This clonotype appeared many times. The genes are TRBV28 and TRBJ2-7; D tentatively reads TRBD1 or TRBD2 (5 bases each). This CDR3 has 13 amino acids. Germline assignment: CDR1 MDHEN and CDR2 SYDVKM. V was pared by 5 bases and J by 3 bases, with 11 bases between. The CDR3 bases are TGTGCCAGCAGTCGAGGGGATCTCTACGAGCAGTACTTC. This codes for CASSRGDLYEQYF.

This chain links TRBV2 with TRBJ2-7; a possible D gene is TRBD2 (6 bases). V shed 2 bases and J shed 5 bases, with 16 bases lying between them. Germline V gives CDR1 SNHLY, CDR2 FYNNEI. The CDR3 totals 15 residues. CDR3 in amino acids: CASSERRGPAHEQYF. CDR3 nucleotides: TGTGCCAGCAGTGAACGGAGGGGCCCGGCGCACGAGCAGTACTTC.

This clonotype was counted ten times or more. Written as DNA, the CDR3 is TGTGCCACCAGCATTGATCCTTCGGAGACCCAGTACTTC. Translation gives CATSIDPSETQYF. The chain carries TRBV15 and TRBJ2-5; D unresolved. The CDR3 spans 13 residues. Germline V CDR1 and CDR2: LNHNV, YYDKDF (reference sequence). V was clipped by 4 bases and J by 5 bases, with 11 bases between them.

V usage is TRBV29-1 and J usage is TRBJ2-5, with 7 positions matching TRBD1. V lost 8 bases, J lost 2 bases, and 8 bases stayed unmatched. CDR3 size: 13 residues. Germline loops: CDR1 SQVTM, CDR2 ANQGSEA. CDR3 sequence reads: CSNLGTAQETQYF. CDR3 DNA sequence: TGCAGCAACCTTGGGACAGCTCAAGAGACCCAGTACTTC.